Each of the 2 T cell receptor beta chains below was sequenced from the same sample in a study of blood T cell repertoires in COVID-19. TCRdb keeps only in-frame clones here, not all; method: immunoSEQ multiplex PCR. This table holds around 340,000 clones, roughly 89% found once. Sequencing was performed on peripheral blood. Receptors originate from a woman aged 55 to 70 with COVID-19, enrolled during active disease.

In nucleotides, the CDR3 is TGCGCCAGCAGCTCGGGTCGGACAGCCAAGACAGATACGCAGTATTTT. The encoded protein is CASSSGRTAKTDTQYF. V and J are TRBV5-1 and TRBJ2-3, with TRBD1 as a possible D gene (6 bases). Trimming stripped 3 bases from V and 3 bases from J, with 17 bases between. CDR1 is SGHRS, CDR2 YFSETQ, per germline. The CDR3 totals 16 residues.

The chain carries TRBV3-1 (or the pseudogene TRBV3-2) and TRBJ1-1; the D is unclear. The CDR3 is 14 residues long. V dropped 2 bases and J dropped 1 base, with 8 bases sitting between them. In germline, CDR1 is LGHDT, CDR2 YNNKEL (reference sequence). The CDR3 nucleotides read TGTGCCAGCAGCCAACTGTTATCGAACACTGAAGCTTTCTTT. It encodes CASSQLLSNTEAFF.